Listed here is a single TCR beta chain. These data belong to a study of blood T cell repertoires in COVID-19. Looking at the study overall: From T cells, B-cell-depleted T cells, or PBMCs came the material, which was cDNA or gDNA.

Sequencing used immunoSEQ multiplex PCR; TCRdb keeps in-frame clones, though not all of them. The sample includes over 250,000 clones, over 80% of them seen just once. Germline CDR1 KGHSH, CDR2 LQKENI. Trimming took 0 bases from V and 7 from J; bases not matched to a gene: 14. The CDR3 runs 19 residues. This receptor was obtained from a woman aged 45 to 65 with COVID-19, enrolled during active disease. The gene calls are TRBV18 and TRBJ2-1; 11 nucleotides align to TRBD2. The sample comprised peripheral blood. CDR3 in DNA: TGTGCCAGCTCACCACCCTTAGCGGGAGGGCCGGACCCCAGGAATGAGCAGTTCTTC. This gives the protein CASSPPLAGGPDPRNEQFF.